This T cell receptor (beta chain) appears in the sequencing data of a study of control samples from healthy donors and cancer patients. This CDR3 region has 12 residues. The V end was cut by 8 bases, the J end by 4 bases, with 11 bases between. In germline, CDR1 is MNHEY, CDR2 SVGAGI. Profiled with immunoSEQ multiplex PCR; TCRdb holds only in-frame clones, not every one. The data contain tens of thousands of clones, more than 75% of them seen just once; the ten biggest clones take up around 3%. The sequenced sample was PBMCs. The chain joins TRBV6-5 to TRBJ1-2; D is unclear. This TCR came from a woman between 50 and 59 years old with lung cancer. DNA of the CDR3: TGTGCCAGCTCTGACCACCGCTATGGCTACACCTTC. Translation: CASSDHRYGYTF.